A selection of T cell receptor beta chains follows, all from one sample in a study of response to subunit inactivated influenza vaccine. TCRdb reprocessed the RT-PCR reads via MiXCR and lists one record per CDR3 protein. In the table there are over 750,000 distinct CDR3 sequences, around 20% of which are singletons. The sequences come from PBMCs from blood, collected about 5 days after vaccination. The receptors come from a man in his fifties who received an inactivated influenza vaccine. Both conserved end residues are part of each CDR3. The D gene is left open where the match is weak.

j_gene | d_gene | v_gene | CDR3aa
TRBJ2-5 | TRBD1 | TRBV20-1 | CSARTGVSETQYF
TRBJ2-7 | TRBD2 | TRBV7-9 | CASSRSGGNYEQYF
TRBJ2-2 | TRBD1 | TRBV11-1 | CASSLVPGTGRNTGELFF
TRBJ2-5 | . | TRBV7-8 | CASSPRGPREETQYF
TRBJ2-7 | . | TRBV5-5 | CASSFPAGVSEQYF
TRBJ2-1 | . | TRBV27 | CASSTGTRGHNEQFF
TRBJ2-7 | TRBD1 | TRBV7-8 | CASSLAEGTGRYEQYF
TRBJ2-5 | TRBD2 | TRBV11-2 | CASSLRLAGTQETQYF
TRBJ2-7 | . | TRBV7-9 | CASKGGTYEQYF
TRBJ2-1 | . | TRBV12-3/TRBV12-4 | CASSFTSGGPDEQFF
TRBJ2-7 | . | TRBV6-2/TRBV6-3 | CASWEPGYEQYF
TRBJ1-1 | TRBD1 | TRBV10-3 | CASRDRGQSTEAFF
TRBJ2-7 | . | TRBV7-8 | CASSYRASEGEQYF
TRBJ2-5 | . | TRBV9 | CASSVDQGGKTQYF
TRBJ2-5 | TRBD1 | TRBV7-8 | CASSPLGQGNQETQYF
TRBJ2-1 | TRBD2 | TRBV15 | CATSRPLTSNNEQFF
TRBJ2-6 | TRBD1 | TRBV12-3/TRBV12-4 | CASSPGQGFSGANVLTF
TRBJ1-1 | . | TRBV20-1 | CSATMNTEAFF
TRBJ2-2 | . | TRBV12-5 | CASASRDGNGELFF
TRBJ1-1 | TRBD1 | TRBV6-2/TRBV6-3 | CASSTRQGYSFPEAFF
TRBJ1-6 | . | TRBV6-2/TRBV6-3 | CASSWDNSPLHF
TRBJ2-7 | . | TRBV6-2/TRBV6-3 | CASRTSRLESWGEQYF
TRBJ2-2 | . | TRBV12-3/TRBV12-4 | CASTSRDGRITGELFF
TRBJ2-7 | . | TRBV4-1 | CASSPREVGSYEQYF
TRBJ2-3 | TRBD2 | TRBV20-1 | CSARAGLAISPTDTQYF
TRBJ2-2 | . | TRBV28 | CAATRFANTGELFF
TRBJ1-5 | . | TRBV5-1 | CASSPSGQYSNQPQHF
TRBJ2-5 | . | TRBV2 | CASGIDQETQYF
TRBJ2-1 | . | TRBV29-1 | CSVDSQFF
TRBJ2-1 | TRBD2 | TRBV7-9 | CASSALGRGGTYNEQFF
TRBJ2-5 | TRBD1 | TRBV6-1 | CASITGTGRETQYF
TRBJ2-3 | TRBD2 | TRBV20-1 | CSAVGLAGVSDTQYF
TRBJ2-1 | . | TRBV7-7 | CASSLERTPYNEQFF
TRBJ2-1 | . | TRBV6-2/TRBV6-3 | CASKRLDNEQFF
TRBJ2-5 | TRBD1 | TRBV5-1 | CASSLAKGQTRRETQYF
TRBJ1-5 | TRBD1 | TRBV6-1 | CASSLTGGSGQPQHF
TRBJ1-4 | . | TRBV12-3/TRBV12-4 | CASSLAGQYEKLFF
TRBJ2-7 | . | TRBV30 | CAWGSPYEQYF
TRBJ1-5 | . | TRBV6-1 | CASRSGFGSNQPQHF
TRBJ2-1 | . | TRBV4-3 | CASSQDIGGDEQFF
TRBJ2-1 | . | TRBV6-2/TRBV6-3 | CASSYVGAEQFF
TRBJ2-2 | . | TRBV24-1 | CATSDSYRVNTGELFF
TRBJ2-1 | TRBD1 | TRBV30 | CACRTGTSYNEQFF
TRBJ2-7 | . | TRBV3-1 | CASSQTGRSYEQYF
TRBJ1-5 | . | TRBV4-3 | CASSQDAAVGNQPQHF
TRBJ1-2 | TRBD1 | TRBV29-1 | CSVEVGTGQGYTF
TRBJ1-1 | . | TRBV9 | CASSGTLVDTEAFF
TRBJ2-7 | . | TRBV18 | CASSPPGRGIDEQYF
TRBJ2-3 | . | TRBV7-8 | CASSLAGGRGDTQYF
TRBJ2-1 | TRBD2 | TRBV29-1 | CSALGSGRAHNEQFF
TRBJ2-3 | . | TRBV12-3/TRBV12-4 | CASSGVSRDTQYF
TRBJ1-2 | . | TRBV27 | CASRSVVNYGYTF
TRBJ2-7 | TRBD2 | TRBV15 | CATSRDRGRNYEQYF
TRBJ1-3 | . | TRBV20-1 | CSARGDRNSGNTIYF
TRBJ2-2 | TRBD2 | TRBV5-1 | CASSLNGEGNTGELFF
TRBJ2-7 | TRBD1 | TRBV4-1 | CASSPYSGTGAYEQYF
TRBJ2-3 | . | TRBV27 | CASSLILGSTDTQYF
TRBJ1-3 | . | TRBV5-1 | CASSLGQDSGNTIYF
TRBJ2-7 | TRBD1 | TRBV3-1 | CASSSLLPLTGNSYEQYF